This T cell receptor (beta chain) originates from a study of cytomegalovirus exposure and HLA in healthy donors. General observations from the study: The tendency of first-cohort TCR clusters to co-occur in the roughly 120 validation repertoires was the finding of a later analysis. Among TCR beta chains, those listed as cytomegalovirus-associated numbered 164. Cytomegalovirus status was reportedly diagnosed by the classifier with high sensitivity and specificity. Three CMV-associated chains proved CMV antigen-specific in vitro.

Only in-frame clones appear in the TCRdb table, and some are missing; sequencing was by immunoSEQ multiplex PCR. The sample lists approximately 46,000 clones; about 90% were seen once. Per the germline V gene, CDR1 is SEHNR and CDR2 is FQNEAQ (reference sequence). Trimming took 4 bases from V and 5 from J; bases not matched to a gene: 8. There are 15 residues in the CDR3. About this clone itself: What it recognizes is unknown.

The chain is built from TRBV7-9 and TRBJ2-7; the match to TRBD1 covers 10 bases. The receptor comes from a man aged 18 to 35 in good health and CMV-seronegative. Sequencing was done on a sample of PBMCs. The CDR3 region is CASSSRDRGPNEQYF. Written as DNA, the CDR3 is TGTGCCAGCAGCTCCAGGGACAGGGGACCTAACGAGCAGTACTTC. Filled out from reference TRBV7-9 and TRBJ2-7, the complete variable domain reads DTGVSQNPRHKITKRGQNVTFRCDPISEHNRLYWYRQTLGQGPEFLTYFQNEAQLEKSRLLSDRFSAERPKGSFSTLEIQRTEQGDSAMYLCASSSRDRGPNEQYFGPGTRLTVT.